The text below deals with one T cell receptor (beta chain). Some clones are missing from TCRdb's copy, which holds only in-frame ones; the method was immunoSEQ multiplex PCR. The data contain 95,000 to 150,000 clones, approximately 93% of them seen just once; the ten biggest clones take up about 7.2%. The CDR3 is made up of 13 amino acids. Trimming pared 6 bases from V and 5 bases from J, leaving 10 bases between. Germline V gene data show CDR1 as SNHLY and CDR2 as FYNNEI. This sample was taken from a study of control samples from healthy donors and cancer patients. Material: blood. The gene calls are TRBV2 and TRBJ2-2; a possible D gene is TRBD2 (5 bases). The TCR was taken from a woman aged 18-35 years in good health. The CDR3 loop reads CASSPDLTGELFF. In nucleotides, the CDR3 is TGTGCCAGCAGCCCGGACTTGACCGGGGAGCTGTTTTTT.